Listed below are T cell receptor beta chains from one sample, sequenced in a study of blood T cell repertoires in COVID-19. Using immunoSEQ multiplex PCR, the repertoire was profiled, and TCRdb retains in-frame clones only, with some absent. The table has around 200,000 clones, 85% to 90% seen once. The sequenced sample was peripheral blood. The receptors derive from a man older than 75 with acute or convalescent COVID-19. CDR3s include the opening cysteine and the closing phenylalanine or tryptophan.

v_call: TRBV11-3
j_call: TRBJ1-2
cdr3_aa: CASTPGQGVYGYTF

v_call: TRBV19
j_call: TRBJ2-2
cdr3_aa: CASSRGRNTGELFF

v_call: TRBV4-2
j_call: TRBJ2-2
cdr3_aa: CASSQDRRAGVSSRAGELFF

v_call: TRBV6-2/TRBV6-3
j_call: TRBJ2-5
cdr3_aa: CASSYPTMGSEQETQYF

v_call: TRBV5-1
j_call: TRBJ1-2
cdr3_aa: CASSLQGYGYTF

v_call: TRBV7-8
j_call: TRBJ2-3
cdr3_aa: CASSTAGLTDTQYF

v_call: TRBV28
j_call: TRBJ1-5
cdr3_aa: CASSLAGFDRNQPQHF

v_call: TRBV7-2
j_call: TRBJ2-2
cdr3_aa: CAGSKAGTGELFF

v_call: TRBV6-5
j_call: TRBJ2-7
cdr3_aa: CASRGLAGGYEQYF

v_call: TRBV10-2
j_call: TRBJ2-7
cdr3_aa: CASERAYEQYF

v_call: TRBV4-1
j_call: TRBJ2-5
cdr3_aa: CASSPRTSGEAQYF

v_call: TRBV27
j_call: TRBJ1-4
cdr3_aa: CASKGPRREKLFF

v_call: TRBV9
j_call: TRBJ2-1
cdr3_aa: CASSVDAKVWGTHNEQFF

v_call: TRBV3-1/TRBV3-2
j_call: TRBJ2-7
cdr3_aa: CASSLPGGRTNEQYF

v_call: TRBV2
j_call: TRBJ2-3
cdr3_aa: CASSENAGVADTQYF

v_call: TRBV27
j_call: TRBJ2-2
cdr3_aa: CTSSLSLAGNTGELFF

v_call: TRBV30
j_call: TRBJ1-5
cdr3_aa: CAWSVPSGQPQHF

v_call: TRBV5-1
j_call: TRBJ2-2
cdr3_aa: CASSLAGRTTGELFF

v_call: TRBV28
j_call: TRBJ1-2
cdr3_aa: CASSINRGRVYGYTF

v_call: TRBV7-9
j_call: TRBJ1-5
cdr3_aa: CASSLQGGSNQPQHF

v_call: TRBV7-6
j_call: TRBJ2-5
cdr3_aa: CASRFNQAGGETQYF

v_call: TRBV18
j_call: TRBJ1-1
cdr3_aa: CASSPAGGITEAFF

v_call: TRBV11-2
j_call: TRBJ2-7
cdr3_aa: CASSSSMVAGNEQYF

v_call: TRBV30
j_call: TRBJ2-1
cdr3_aa: CAWTGEIYYNEQFF

v_call: TRBV3-1/TRBV3-2
j_call: TRBJ2-1
cdr3_aa: CASSQSGNEQFF

v_call: TRBV5-6
j_call: TRBJ2-6
cdr3_aa: CASSFSGLGLSGANVLTF

v_call: TRBV7-3
j_call: TRBJ2-5
cdr3_aa: CASSQVAGAQETQYF

v_call: TRBV7-9
j_call: TRBJ1-2
cdr3_aa: CASSPQTGAYGYTF

v_call: TRBV18
j_call: TRBJ1-1
cdr3_aa: CASSPGTGGMNTEAFF

v_call: TRBV10-3
j_call: TRBJ2-7
cdr3_aa: CAISEPKLVEQYF

v_call: TRBV5-4
j_call: TRBJ2-1
cdr3_aa: CASSMYGTSGDNEQFF

v_call: TRBV14
j_call: TRBJ2-7
cdr3_aa: CASRFTGTGSEQYF

v_call: TRBV5-1
j_call: TRBJ1-6
cdr3_aa: CASRFGVANSPLHF

v_call: TRBV30
j_call: TRBJ2-5
cdr3_aa: CAWTGGWQETQYF

v_call: TRBV19
j_call: TRBJ2-1
cdr3_aa: CASSTRRQGHEQFF

v_call: TRBV19
j_call: TRBJ2-3
cdr3_aa: CASRMKRAPEYTDTQYF

v_call: TRBV28
j_call: TRBJ1-2
cdr3_aa: CASSLINIGQGDGYTF

v_call: TRBV27
j_call: TRBJ1-6
cdr3_aa: CASSTSDRAGNRSPLHF

v_call: TRBV29-1
j_call: TRBJ1-4
cdr3_aa: CSVATGILSEKLFF

v_call: TRBV12-3/TRBV12-4
j_call: TRBJ1-4
cdr3_aa: CASSDRARVVF

v_call: TRBV3-1/TRBV3-2
j_call: TRBJ1-2
cdr3_aa: CASSHGYGYTF

v_call: TRBV18
j_call: TRBJ2-2
cdr3_aa: CASKETGNTGELFF

v_call: TRBV7-9
j_call: TRBJ2-1
cdr3_aa: CASSTGQTGASYNEQFF